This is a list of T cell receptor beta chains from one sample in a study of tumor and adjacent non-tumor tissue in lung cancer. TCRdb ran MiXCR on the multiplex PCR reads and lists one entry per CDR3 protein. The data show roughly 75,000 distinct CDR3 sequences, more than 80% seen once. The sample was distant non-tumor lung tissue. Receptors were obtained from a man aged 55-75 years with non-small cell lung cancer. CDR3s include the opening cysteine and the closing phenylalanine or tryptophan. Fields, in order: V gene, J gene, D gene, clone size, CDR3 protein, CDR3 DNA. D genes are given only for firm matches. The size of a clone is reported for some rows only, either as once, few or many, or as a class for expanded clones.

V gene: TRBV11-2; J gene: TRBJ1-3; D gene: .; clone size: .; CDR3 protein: CASCSIRGRTENTIYF; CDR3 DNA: TGTGCCAGCTGCTCCATTAGGGGCCGAACTGAAAACACCATATATTTT
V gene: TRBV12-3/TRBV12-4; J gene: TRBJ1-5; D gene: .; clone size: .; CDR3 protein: CASLGGGGQPQHF; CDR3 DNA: TGTGCCAGTTTGGGCGGGGGTGGACAGCCCCAGCATTTT
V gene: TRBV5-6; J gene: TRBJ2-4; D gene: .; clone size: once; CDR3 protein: CVSSSTRGAVPLAKNIKYF; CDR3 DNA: TGTGTCAGCAGCTCGACTCGGGGGGCGGTCCCCCTGGCCAAAAACATTAAGTACTTC
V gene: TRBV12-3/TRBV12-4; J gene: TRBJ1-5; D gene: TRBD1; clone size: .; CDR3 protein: CTSSPLGTGSSQPQHF; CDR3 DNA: TGTACCAGCAGTCCCCTCGGGACAGGGAGCAGTCAGCCCCAGCATTTT
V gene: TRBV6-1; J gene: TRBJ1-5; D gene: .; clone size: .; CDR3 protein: CASSATLYESQHF; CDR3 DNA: TGTGCCAGCAGTGCTACACTTTATGAGTCCCAGCACTTT
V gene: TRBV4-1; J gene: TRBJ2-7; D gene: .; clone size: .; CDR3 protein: CASCQVFGDVIYEQYF; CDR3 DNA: TGCGCCAGCTGCCAAGTTTTTGGGGACGTAATATACGAGCAGTACTTC
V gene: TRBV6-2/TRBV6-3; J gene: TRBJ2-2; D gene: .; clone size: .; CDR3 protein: CANRYSSIPGELFF; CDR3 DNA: TGTGCCAACAGATACTCGAGTATACCCGGGGAGCTGTTTTTT
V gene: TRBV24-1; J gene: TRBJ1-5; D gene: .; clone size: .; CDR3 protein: CATSGVSSNQPQHF; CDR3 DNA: TGTGCCACCAGTGGAGTTTCTAGCAATCAGCCCCAGCATTTT
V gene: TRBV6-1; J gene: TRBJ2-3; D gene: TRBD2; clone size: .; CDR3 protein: CASSELPMLAGAANTQYF; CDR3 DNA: TGTGCCAGCAGTGAACTCCCAATGTTGGCGGGAGCGGCAAATACGCAGTATTTT
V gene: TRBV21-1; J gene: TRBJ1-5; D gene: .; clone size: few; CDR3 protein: CAGSKVCRGGQDNYSNQPQHF; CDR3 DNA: TGTGCCGGCAGCAAAGTTTGTCGAGGCGGGCAGGACAACTATAGCAATCAGCCCCAGCATTTT
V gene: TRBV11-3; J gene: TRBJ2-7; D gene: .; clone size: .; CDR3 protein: CANSYRTGLTYEQYF; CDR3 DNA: TGTGCCAACAGCTATCGGACCGGATTAACCTACGAGCAATACTTC
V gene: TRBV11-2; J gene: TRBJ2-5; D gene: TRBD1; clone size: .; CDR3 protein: CACSLNRGQQETQCF; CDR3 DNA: TGTGCCTGCAGCTTGAACAGGGGGCAACAAGAGACCCAGTGCTTC
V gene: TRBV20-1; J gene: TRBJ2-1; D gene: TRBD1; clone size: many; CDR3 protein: CSARTGGNEQFF; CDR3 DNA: TGCAGTGCTAGGACAGGGGGCAATGAGCAGTTCTTC
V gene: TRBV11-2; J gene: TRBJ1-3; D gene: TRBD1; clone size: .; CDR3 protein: CASSEQGSSYGNTIYF; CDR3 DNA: TGCGCCAGCAGCGAACAGGGGTCTAGCTATGGAAACACCATATATTTT
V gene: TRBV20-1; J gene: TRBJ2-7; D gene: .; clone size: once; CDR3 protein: CSARDGLLNSYKQYF; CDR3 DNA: TGCAGTGCTAGAGATGGACTATTGAATTCCTACAAGCAGTACTTC
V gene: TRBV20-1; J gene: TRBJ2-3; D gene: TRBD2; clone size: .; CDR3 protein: CSAHGLAENTDPQYF; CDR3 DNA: TGCAGTGCTCACGGACTAGCAGAAAACACAGATCCGCAGTATTTT
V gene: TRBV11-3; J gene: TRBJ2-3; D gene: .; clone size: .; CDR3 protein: CASRQDRSSVTQYF; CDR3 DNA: TGTGCCAGCAGACAGGACAGAAGCTCGGTTACGCAGTATTTT
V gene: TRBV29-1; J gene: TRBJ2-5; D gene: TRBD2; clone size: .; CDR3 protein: CSVLGAGGGETQYF; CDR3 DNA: TGCAGCGTGTTGGGAGCGGGAGGTGGAGAGACCCAGTACTTC
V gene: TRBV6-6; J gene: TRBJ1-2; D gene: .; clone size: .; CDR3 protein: CAIQGVRVRLGFTF; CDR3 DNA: TGTGCCATTCAAGGGGTTAGGGTGCGGCTTGGCTTCACCTTC
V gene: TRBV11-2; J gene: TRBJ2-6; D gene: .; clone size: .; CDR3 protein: CASSLVPKDGPSGASALTF; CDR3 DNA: TGTGCCAGCAGCTTAGTTCCAAAGGACGGGCCCTCTGGGGCCAGCGCCCTGACTTTC
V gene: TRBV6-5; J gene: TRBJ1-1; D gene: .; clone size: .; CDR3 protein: CATHSGLKTSEAFF; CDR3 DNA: TGTGCCACCCACAGTGGCCTAAAAACCTCTGAAGCTTTCTTT
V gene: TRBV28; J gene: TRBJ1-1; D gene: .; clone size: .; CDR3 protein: CATFTQGWTEAFF; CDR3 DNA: TGTGCCACATTCACTCAGGGATGGACTGAAGCTTTCTTT
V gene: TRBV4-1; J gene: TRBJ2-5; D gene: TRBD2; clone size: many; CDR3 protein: CASSQDGGGQETQYF; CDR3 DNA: TGCGCCAGCAGCCAAGATGGCGGGGGCCAAGAGACCCAGTACTTC
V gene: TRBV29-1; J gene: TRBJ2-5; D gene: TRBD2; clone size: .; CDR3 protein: CSVEATSGRTQGTQYF; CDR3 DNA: TGCAGCGTTGAAGCGACTAGCGGGCGCACCCAAGGGACCCAGTACTTC
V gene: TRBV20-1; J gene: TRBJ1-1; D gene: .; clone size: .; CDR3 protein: CNALIPPGTEAFF; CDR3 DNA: TGCAATGCCCTAATCCCACCTGGGACTGAAGCCTTCTTT
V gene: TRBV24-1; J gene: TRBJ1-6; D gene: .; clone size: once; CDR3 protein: CVTSPKPPGTFDHDPPLHF; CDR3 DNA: TGTGTCACCAGCCCAAAGCCACCAGGGACGTTCGACCATGATCCACCCCTCCACTTT
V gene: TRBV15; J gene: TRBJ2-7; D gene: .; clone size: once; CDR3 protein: CATSISPGGNYEQYF; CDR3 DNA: TGTGCCACCAGCATTTCCCCCGGCGGGAACTACGAGCAGTACTTC
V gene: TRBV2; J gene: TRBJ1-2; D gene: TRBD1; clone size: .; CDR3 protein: CASSQGAEPNYGYTF; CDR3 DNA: TGTGCCAGCAGCCAGGGGGCCGAGCCTAACTATGGCTACACCTTC
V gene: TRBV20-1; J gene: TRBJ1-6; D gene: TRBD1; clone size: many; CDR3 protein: CSARERQGNNSPLHF; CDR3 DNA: TGCAGTGCTAGAGAAAGACAGGGCAATAATTCACCCCTCCACTTT
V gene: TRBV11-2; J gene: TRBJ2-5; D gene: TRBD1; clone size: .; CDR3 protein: CASNSTGGETQYF; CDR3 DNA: TGTGCCAGCAACTCAACAGGGGGAGAGACCCAATACTTC
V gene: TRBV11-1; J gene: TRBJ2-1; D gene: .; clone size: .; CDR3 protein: CASSLTWGRRLSRSSYNEQFF; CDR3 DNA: TGTGCCAGCAGCTTAACTTGGGGCAGGAGACTTAGTCGAAGCTCCTACAATGAGCAGTTCTTC
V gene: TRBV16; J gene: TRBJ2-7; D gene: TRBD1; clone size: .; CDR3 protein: CASSPTGFDYEQYF; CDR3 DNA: TGTGCCAGCAGTCCGACAGGGTTCGACTACGAGCAATACTTC
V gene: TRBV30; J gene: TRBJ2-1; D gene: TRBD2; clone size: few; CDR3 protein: CAWSEPSGGANEQFF; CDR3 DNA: TGTGCCTGGAGTGAGCCCAGCGGGGGGGCGAATGAGCAGTTCTTC
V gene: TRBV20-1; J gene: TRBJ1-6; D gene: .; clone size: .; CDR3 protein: CSARARQDNNSPLHF; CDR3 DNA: TGTAGTGCTAGAGCTAGACAAGACAATAATTCACCCCTCCACTTT
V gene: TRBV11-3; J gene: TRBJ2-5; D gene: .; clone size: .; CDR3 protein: CASSLDTGARRGETQYF; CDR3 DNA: TGTGCCAGCAGTTTAGATACTGGCGCGAGGAGGGGAGAGACCCAGTACTTC
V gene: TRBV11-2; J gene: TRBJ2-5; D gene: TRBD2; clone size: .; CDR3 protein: CASSYRMGGEKETQYF; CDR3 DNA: TGTGCCAGCAGCTACAGAATGGGGGGGGAAAAGGAGACCCAGTACTTC